The 19 T cell receptor beta chains in this list originate from one sample, sequenced in a study of CD8 T cells in ankylosing spondylitis. General study points: Blood of patients with ankylosing spondylitis appeared to be characterized by a TCR beta motif of several highly homologous variants.

No antigen has been identified for these receptors. TCRdb passed the 5' RACE reads through MiXCR, listing each CDR3 protein once. Among 650,000 to 800,000 distinct CDR3 sequences listed, about 20% were seen once. Sequenced sample: blood, either unsorted or a sorted T cell fraction (not recorded which). The receptors derive from a male donor with ankylosing spondylitis.

This clonotype was counted once. This chain links TRBV12-3 or TRBV12-4 with TRBJ2-1, with D maybe TRBD2 (5 bases). This CDR3 has 16 amino acids. Trimming took 5 bases from V and 0 from J, leaving 14 bases between them. CDR3 sequence reads: CASSPRLISSYNEQFF. The CDR3 nucleotides read TGTGCCAGCAGTCCCAGACTAATCAGCTCCTACAATGAGCAGTTCTTC.

This clonotype was observed a few times. V usage is TRBV20-1 and J usage is TRBJ1-2; D unclear. This CDR3 region has 12 residues. V lost 3 bases to trimming and J lost 2 bases, with 7 bases between them. The V gene's germline CDR1 is DFQATT and CDR2 SNEGSKA (reference sequence). The CDR3 region has the DNA TGCAGTGCTAGCCCATCGAACTATGGCTACACCTTC. This encodes CSASPSNYGYTF.

This clonotype was counted at least ten times. The chain uses TRBV4-3 and TRBJ2-1, with D maybe TRBD2 (5 bases). The CDR3 is made up of 13 amino acids. Trimming took 5 bases from V and 4 from J, leaving 9 bases between them. Germline-derived CDR1 and CDR2 are LGHNA and YSLEER. The CDR3 coding sequence is TGCGCCAGCAGCTCCCGGACTTACAATGAGCAGTTCTTC. It is translated as CASSSRTYNEQFF.

This chain connects TRBV7-2 to TRBJ2-4; 7 positions agree with TRBD2. Germline CDR1 is SGHTA and CDR2 is FQGNSA. The CDR3 contains 16 residues. With 6 bases clipped from V and 0 bases from J, the junction kept 8 bases outside the gene matches. The CDR3 DNA is TGTGCCAGCAGTTGGGACTACACTTTAGCCAAAAACATTCAGTACTTC. Its translation is CASSWDYTLAKNIQYF.

This clonotype was observed many times. The chain combines TRBV4-2 with TRBJ1-5, with D unclear. This CDR3 spans 14 amino acids. Germline CDR1 and CDR2: LGHNA and YNFKEQ. V dropped 0 bases and J dropped 7 bases, with 10 bases sitting between them. CDR3 sequence reads: CASSQDNGEQPQHF. CDR3 DNA sequence: TGTGCCAGCAGCCAAGATAACGGGGAACAGCCCCAGCATTTT.

The CDR3 coding sequence is TGTGCCAGCTCACCACCGGGCACCTACGAGCAGTACTTC. Its translation: CASSPPGTYEQYF. The genes are TRBV18 and TRBJ2-7; D is unresolved. The CDR3 is made up of 13 amino acids. V shed 0 bases and J shed 2 bases, with 5 bases lying between them. From germline, CDR1 is KGHSH and CDR2 LQKENI.

Many counts were recorded for this clonotype. The chain employs TRBV5-1 and TRBJ2-1, with D possibly being TRBD1 (6 bases). The V and J ends lost 1 base and 9 bases respectively, with 11 bases between them. This CDR3 has 13 residues. Germline V gene data show CDR1 as SGHRS and CDR2 as YFSETQ. CDR3 residues: CASSLTTGSEQFF. CDR3 in DNA: TGCGCCAGCAGCTTGACCACAGGGTCTGAGCAGTTCTTC. The whole variable domain, remainder taken from reference TRBV5-1 and TRBJ2-1, is KAGVTQTPRYLIKTRGQQVTLSCSPISGHRSVSWYQQTPGQGLQFLFEYFSETQRNKGNFPGRFSGRQFSNSRSEMNVSTLELGDSALYLCASSLTTGSEQFFGPGTRLTVL.

This clonotype has just a few counts. This rearrangement joins TRBV30 to TRBJ2-5; D is unresolved. CDR1 is GTSNPN and CDR2 is SVGIG in the germline V gene (reference sequence). V lost 4 bases, J lost 2 bases, and 14 bases lay in between. The CDR3 totals 14 residues. The CDR3: CAWNDQDPQETQYF. CDR3 in DNA: TGTGCCTGGAATGACCAGGACCCACAAGAGACCCAGTACTTC. The full variable domain, its missing parts supplied by reference TRBV30 and TRBJ2-5, is SQTIHQWPATLVQPVGSPLSLECTVEGTSNPNLYWYRQAAGRGLQLLFYSVGIGQISSEVPQNLSASRPQDRQFILSSKKLLLSDSGFYLCAWNDQDPQETQYFGPGTRLLVL.

V and J are TRBV11-2 and TRBJ2-2; D gene unclear. CDR1 and CDR2 (germline): SGHAT, FQNNGV. This CDR3 is built from 16 residues. Trimming shortened V by 4 bases and J by 0 bases, and 12 bases separated the two germline ends. Here the CDR3 reads CASSSPWGANTGELFF. The CDR3 nucleotides read TGTGCCAGCAGCTCCCCTTGGGGTGCGAACACCGGGGAGCTGTTTTTT. The variable domain in full, completed from reference TRBV11-2 and TRBJ2-2, reads EAGVAQSPRYKIIEKRQSVAFWCNPISGHATLYWYQQILGQGPKLLIQFQNNGVVDDSQLPKDRFSAERLKGVDSTLKIQPAKLEDSAVYLCASSSPWGANTGELFFGEGSRLTVL.

The chain uses TRBV7-9 and TRBJ2-1, with no clear D. The CDR3 has 15 residues. V shed 4 bases and J shed 0 bases, with 10 bases lying between them. Germline lookup yields CDR1 SEHNR and CDR2 FQNEAQ (reference sequence). CDR3 DNA sequence: TGTGCCAGCAGCTCCCAGGCCGTCTCCTACAATGAGCAGTTCTTC. The encoded protein is CASSSQAVSYNEQFF.

This chain connects TRBV5-1 to TRBJ1-1; D remains unclear. Germline assignment: CDR1 SGHRS and CDR2 YFSETQ. The CDR3 is made up of 15 amino acids. Deletions cut 4 bases from V and 1 base from J, with 14 bases between. The CDR3 DNA reads TGCGCCAGCAGCCCGGATGCAGGCGGGAACACTGAAGCTTTCTTT. Residues: CASSPDAGGNTEAFF.

V is TRBV11-2 and J is TRBJ2-1; D is perhaps TRBD1 or TRBD2 (5 bases each). Trimming stripped 3 bases from V and 6 bases from J, with 15 bases between. The CDR3 runs 15 residues. Germline V lookup: CDR1 SGHAT, CDR2 FQNNGV. The CDR3 nucleotides read TGTGCCAGCAGCTTGCCCCTCGGGACGTCCAATGAGCAGTTCTTC. It yields the protein CASSLPLGTSNEQFF.

The sample holds many counts of this clonotype. The V call is TRBV5-1, the J call TRBJ1-6; 8 bases match TRBD1. Germline V gives CDR1 SGHRS, CDR2 YFSETQ. V shed 6 bases, J shed 8 bases, and the junction held 10 bases outside the gene matches. The CDR3 contains 15 residues. CDR3 DNA sequence: TGCGCCAGCACTCGGGGGACAGGCGGAGATTCACCCCTCCACTTT. As protein: CASTRGTGGDSPLHF.

The sample holds one count of this clonotype. The rearrangement uses TRBV11-2 and TRBJ2-2; no reliable D call. The germline V gene encodes CDR1 SGHAT and CDR2 FQNNGV. The CDR3 is 15 residues long. Trimming removed 3 bases from V and 14 bases from J, with 22 bases in between. The CDR3, as DNA: TGTGCCAGCAGCTTCTATGGACGGACGAACCTGGCCCTGTTTTTT. Translating gives CASSFYGRTNLALFF.

The CDR3 is CASSGPQANPASTNEKLFF. The DNA for the CDR3 is TGTGCCAGCAGCGGGCCGCAGGCTAATCCCGCTTCAACTAATGAAAAACTGTTTTTT. V is TRBV11-2 and J is TRBJ1-4; D gene ambiguous. Per the germline V gene, CDR1 is SGHAT and CDR2 is FQNNGV. Trimming cost V 5 bases and J 0 bases, with 22 bases left between them. The CDR3 runs to 19 residues.

The chain recombines TRBV7-8 with TRBJ2-7, with 9 bases identical to TRBD2. The V gene's germline CDR1 is SGHVS and CDR2 FQNEAQ. J lost 2 bases, V lost 5 bases, and 10 bases had no gene match. This CDR3 has 16 amino acids. CDR3 DNA: TGTGCCAGCAGCACAGACGCGGCTAGCGGGGCCTACGAGCAGTACTTC. Its protein product is CASSTDAASGAYEQYF.

This clonotype has a handful of counts. This chain connects TRBV27 to TRBJ2-2; D may be TRBD2 (6 bases). Trimming shortened V by 3 bases and J by 0 bases, and 14 bases separated the two germline ends. This CDR3 contains 17 residues. Germline V gives CDR1 MNHEY, CDR2 SMNVEV (reference sequence). The CDR3 DNA reads as TGTGCCAGCAGTTTCAGGCCTAGCGCCGCGAACACCGGGGAGCTGTTTTTT. It yields the protein CASSFRPSAANTGELFF.

The chain links TRBV6-2 or TRBV6-3 to TRBJ1-5; D is undetermined. Per the germline V gene, CDR1 is MNHEY and CDR2 is SVGEGT. The CDR3 contains 15 residues. The V and J ends lost 1 base and 3 bases respectively, with 10 bases between them. The CDR3 region is CASSYLGQNNQPQHF. As DNA, the CDR3 is TGTGCCAGCAGTTACTTAGGGCAGAACAATCAGCCCCAGCATTTT.

This chain joins TRBV11-2 and TRBJ1-1; 8 bases match TRBD1. Germline lookup yields CDR1 SGHAT and CDR2 FQNNGV. V trimming: 5 bases; J trimming: 5 bases; junction bases outside the gene matches: 13. CDR3 length equals 16 residues. CDR3 amino acids: CASSLGQGPVGTEAFF. For the CDR3, the DNA is TGTGCCAGCAGCCTTGGACAGGGACCAGTTGGTACTGAAGCTTTCTTT.